Presented here are 27 T cell receptor beta chains from one specimen sequenced in a study of blood T cell repertoires in COVID-19. Using immunoSEQ multiplex PCR, the repertoire was profiled, and TCRdb retains in-frame clones only, with some absent. The table records roughly 200,000 clones, around 82% of them present only once. The specimen was peripheral blood. These receptors all stem from a woman in her 70s with acute or convalescent COVID-19.

In this sample, this clone turned up once. The V call is TRBV6-6, the J call TRBJ2-1; D might be TRBD1 (7 bases). Germline CDR1 reads MNHNY; CDR2 reads SVGAGI (reference sequence). The CDR3 is made up of 14 amino acids. The V gene lost 6 bases and the J gene lost 12 bases, with 21 bases spanning the gap. The CDR3 reads CASRKKRTGGGQFF. The CDR3 coding sequence is TGTGCCAGCAGGAAAAAACGGACAGGAGGGGGGCAGTTCTTC.

This chain links TRBV2 with TRBJ2-2; D is perhaps TRBD2 (5 bases). CDR3 length: 14 residues. Looked up from germline, CDR1 is SNHLY and CDR2 is FYNNEI. Trimming left V 7 bases short and J 4 bases short, with 13 bases between. The CDR3 here is CASKTAEATGELFF. In nucleotides, the CDR3 is TGTGCCAGCAAAACGGCGGAGGCCACCGGGGAGCTGTTTTTT.

The genes are TRBV6-5 and TRBJ2-1, with 11 bases identical to TRBD1. CDR1 and CDR2 (germline): MNHEY, SVGAGI. The V segment lost 8 bases and the J segment 10 bases; nucleotides outside the gene matches: 10. The CDR3 is made up of 14 amino acids. The CDR3 protein is CASGAGQGAGEQFF. The CDR3 DNA is TGTGCCAGCGGGGCCGGACAGGGGGCAGGGGAGCAGTTCTTC.

There are a few counts of this clone. This chain joins TRBV6-5 and TRBJ2-7; 7 nucleotides align to TRBD1. The CDR3 is made up of 15 amino acids. The V gene's germline CDR1 is MNHEY and CDR2 SVGAGI. Germline trimming cut 5 bases from V and 1 base from J; bases unmatched to any gene: 8. CDR3 bases: TGTGCCAGCAGTCGCATGGGGACAGTTTCCTACGAGCAGTACTTC. Its translation is CASSRMGTVSYEQYF.

This clone was seen more than once but under ten times. Other DNA variants within this sample encode the same CDR3. The V gene is TRBV2, the J gene TRBJ1-5; the D gene is possibly TRBD1 (5 bases). The germline V gene encodes CDR1 SNHLY and CDR2 FYNNEI. Trimming took off 5 bases at V and 7 bases at J, with 12 bases between the two ends. The CDR3 totals 13 residues. CDR3 in DNA: TGTGCCAGCAGTAGCCAGGGTGGCCAGCCCCAGCATTTT. Residues: CASSSQGGQPQHF.

In DNA form, the CDR3 reads TGTGCCAGCAGTTCCTCAGGGACTAGCGCAAACAATGAGCAGTTCTTC. Protein sequence: CASSSSGTSANNEQFF. The V and J genes are TRBV28 and TRBJ2-1; 10 bases line up with TRBD2. Germline V gives CDR1 MDHEN, CDR2 SYDVKM. The CDR3 is 16 amino acids. V lost 4 bases, J lost 5 bases, and 8 bases stayed unmatched.

This chain joins TRBV6-5 and TRBJ2-6, with D perhaps TRBD1 (6 bases). V was cut by 6 bases and J by 1 base, with 10 bases left in between. Germline values: CDR1 MNHEY, CDR2 SVGAGI. The CDR3 totals 15 residues. Written as DNA, the CDR3 is TGTGCCAGCAGACGTCAGGGGTCTGGGGCCAACGTCCTGACTTTC. It codes for CASRRQGSGANVLTF.

The rearrangement joins TRBV10-3 to TRBJ1-1; D might be TRBD1 (5 bases). Trimming removed 5 bases from V and 1 base from J, with 11 bases in between. Germline assignment: CDR1 ENHRY and CDR2 SYGVKD. This CDR3 has 14 amino acids. The CDR3 reads CAISRTGGNTEAFF. CDR3 bases: TGTGCCATCAGTAGGACGGGGGGGAACACTGAAGCTTTCTTT.

The chain joins TRBV28 to TRBJ1-5; TRBD1 aligns across 7 bases. The CDR3 consists of 13 residues. The V segment lost 10 bases and the J segment 3 bases; nucleotides outside the gene matches: 6. Germline V gene sequence: CDR1 MDHEN, CDR2 SYDVKM. For the CDR3, the DNA is TGTGCCATCCGGACAGGCCCCAATCAGCCCCAGCATTTT. As protein: CAIRTGPNQPQHF.

The rearrangement uses TRBV6-6 and TRBJ1-1; 7 bases match TRBD1. The germline V gene has CDR1 MNHNY and CDR2 SVGAGI (reference sequence). The J segment lost 7 bases and the V segment lost 0 bases, leaving 5 bases of the junction unmatched. The CDR3 loop spans 14 amino acids. The CDR3 coding sequence is TGTGCCAGCAGTTACTCGACAGGGTCGAATGAAGCTTTCTTT. This translates into CASSYSTGSNEAFF.

This chain uses TRBV5-1 with TRBJ1-3, with D tentatively TRBD1 (5 bases). The CDR3 is 15 amino acids. V was pared by 4 bases and J by 0 bases, with 11 bases between. CDR1 and CDR2 from the germline V gene are SGHRS and YFSETQ. The CDR3 DNA follows: TGCGCCAGCAGCCAAACAGGCAACTCTGGAAACACCATATATTTT. It codes for CASSQTGNSGNTIYF.

The V and J genes are TRBV19 and TRBJ2-1; TRBD2 aligns across 10 bases. Trimming took 7 bases from V and 2 from J; bases not matched to a gene: 8. This CDR3 has 16 amino acids. Germline-derived CDR1 and CDR2 are LNHDA and SQIVND (reference sequence). The CDR3 reads CASTPSGRGPYNEQFF. In DNA form, the CDR3 reads TGTGCCAGTACCCCAAGCGGGAGGGGCCCCTACAATGAGCAGTTCTTC.

The rearrangement joins TRBV9 to TRBJ2-3; D is perhaps TRBD2 (6 bases). This CDR3 region has 14 residues. Germline V gives CDR1 SGDLS, CDR2 YYNGEE. Trimming took 0 bases from V and 6 from J, leaving 11 bases between them. The DNA of the CDR3 is TGTGCCAGCAGCGTAGGGAGGGACTCCGATACGCAGTATTTT. Translation: CASSVGRDSDTQYF. Based on the CDR3 plus reference TRBV9 and TRBJ2-3, the full variable domain is DSGVTQTPKHLITATGQRVTLRCSPRSGDLSVYWYQQSLDQGLQFLIQYYNGEERAKGNILERFSAQQFPDLHSELNLSSLELGDSALYFCASSVGRDSDTQYFGPGTRLTVL.

The J gene is TRBJ2-3, the V gene TRBV5-1, with TRBD2 identical over 11 bases. Trimming took 0 bases from V and 6 from J; bases not matched to a gene: 9. The CDR3 length is 17 residues. Germline V lookup: CDR1 SGHRS, CDR2 YFSETQ. The CDR3 bases are TGCGCCAGCAGCTTGGAGACTAGCGGGGCCCCGGGGGATACGCAGTATTTT. Translating gives CASSLETSGAPGDTQYF.

In this sample, this clone turned up a few times. The V gene is TRBV5-4, the J gene TRBJ2-5; 8 nucleotides line up with TRBD2. CDR3 size: 14 residues. Trimming removed 3 bases from V and 5 bases from J; junction bases left unmatched: 6. Germline lookup yields CDR1 SGHNT and CDR2 YYREEE (reference sequence). DNA for the CDR3: TGTGCCAGCAGCTCCGGACTAGCAGAGGAGACCCAGTACTTC. Its translation is CASSSGLAEETQYF.

The chain couples TRBV20-1 to TRBJ1-2; D is undetermined. V was clipped by 5 bases and J by 5 bases, with 9 bases between them. The CDR3 loop spans 11 amino acids. Germline V gene data show CDR1 as DFQATT and CDR2 as SNEGSKA (reference sequence). The CDR3 nucleotides are TGCAGTGCTGTCCCCTCTTATGGCTACACCTTC. Its translation is CSAVPSYGYTF.

The chain combines TRBV6-5 with TRBJ2-1, with 8 positions matching TRBD1. Germline V gene data show CDR1 as MNHEY and CDR2 as SVGAGI. Trimming at V came to 6 bases and at J to 9 bases, leaving 7 bases not matched to a gene. The CDR3 is made up of 13 amino acids. The CDR3 sequence is CASRDRVSGEQFF. The CDR3 DNA follows: TGTGCCAGCAGGGACAGGGTTAGTGGTGAGCAGTTCTTC.

The rearrangement links TRBV5-1 to TRBJ2-3; 9 nucleotides align to TRBD2. Unmatched junction bases numbered 11, after V lost 5 bases and J lost 4 bases. Germline V gives CDR1 SGHRS, CDR2 YFSETQ. CDR3 length: 16 residues. This CDR3 is CASRHSGSQPSDTQYF. The CDR3 DNA sequence: TGCGCCAGCAGACATAGCGGGAGTCAACCGTCAGATACGCAGTATTTT.

V usage is TRBV9 and J usage is TRBJ2-2, with 9 nucleotides matching TRBD2. This CDR3 region has 15 residues. CDR1 and CDR2 from the germline V gene are SGDLS and YYNGEE. V lost 4 bases to trimming and J lost 3 bases; unmatched junction nucleotides: 4. The DNA of the CDR3 is TGTGCCAGCAGCATAGTAGCGGGAGACACCGGGGAGCTGTTTTTT. This encodes CASSIVAGDTGELFF.

The chain joins TRBV11-2 to TRBJ2-3; 8 nucleotides agree with TRBD1. The CDR3 loop spans 15 amino acids. After removal of 5 bases from V and 3 bases from J, the junction contained 7 bases not matched to a gene. Germline lookup yields CDR1 SGHAT and CDR2 FQNNGV. The CDR3 DNA is TGTGCCAGCAGCGGCGACAGGGGTATAACAGATACGCAGTATTTT. Residues: CASSGDRGITDTQYF.

The rearrangement links TRBV7-3 to TRBJ2-7, with 14 nucleotides matching TRBD2. This CDR3 is 20 amino acids long. The V segment lost 5 bases and the J segment 0 bases; nucleotides outside the gene matches: 15. From germline, CDR1 is SGHTA and CDR2 FQGTGA. CDR3 amino acids: CASSPNPGLAGAHLSYEQYF. CDR3 DNA sequence: TGTGCCAGCAGCCCCAATCCGGGACTAGCGGGAGCCCACCTCTCCTACGAGCAGTACTTC.

The chain employs TRBV30 and TRBJ1-3; TRBD1 might be the D (6 bases). V was shortened by 0 bases and J by 0 bases, with 9 bases between the two germline ends. Germline V gene lookup returns CDR1 GTSNPN and CDR2 SVGIG (reference sequence). This CDR3 is 15 amino acids long. CDR3 sequence: CAWSVGGTSGNTIYF. As DNA, the CDR3 is TGTGCCTGGAGTGTAGGGGGAACCTCTGGAAACACCATATATTTT. The full variable domain, in which reference TRBV30 and TRBJ1-3 provide the parts outside the CDR3, is SQTIHQWPATLVQPVGSPLSLECTVEGTSNPNLYWYRQAAGRGLQLLFYSVGIGQISSEVPQNLSASRPQDRQFILSSKKLLLSDSGFYLCAWSVGGTSGNTIYFGEGSWLTVV.

V and J are TRBV28 and TRBJ1-5; 7 bases are shared with TRBD1. Germline V gene lookup returns CDR1 MDHEN and CDR2 SYDVKM. V gave up 3 bases and J gave up 5 bases; unmatched junction bases: 7. The CDR3 runs 15 residues. The chain's CDR3 is CASSFLDRVDQPQHF. The CDR3 coding sequence is TGTGCCAGCAGTTTCCTCGACAGGGTGGATCAGCCCCAGCATTTT.

This chain uses TRBV27 with TRBJ1-2; 7 nucleotides match TRBD1. The CDR3 is made up of 15 amino acids. Trimming at V came to 2 bases and at J to 2 bases, leaving 5 bases not matched to a gene. Per the germline V gene, CDR1 is MNHEY and CDR2 is SMNVEV (reference sequence). Here the CDR3 DNA reads TGTGCCAGCAGTTTAGAGGGGGCTCTAAACTATGGCTACACCTTC. The encoded protein is CASSLEGALNYGYTF.

V gene TRBV27 combines with J gene TRBJ2-3, with 8 bases aligning to TRBD2. Germline CDR1 MNHEY, CDR2 SMNVEV (reference sequence). There are 16 residues in the CDR3. With V trimmed by 8 bases and J by 0 bases, 10 bases remained unmatched. The DNA for the CDR3 is TGTGCCAGCGGGACTAGGGGATTCTCTAGCACAGATACGCAGTATTTT. Encoded protein: CASGTRGFSSTDTQYF.

This chain uses TRBV5-1 with TRBJ2-7; 14 bases agree with TRBD2. After removal of 2 bases from V and 2 bases from J, the junction contained 12 bases not matched to a gene. Germline CDR1 SGHRS, CDR2 YFSETQ. CDR3 length: 19 amino acids. Written as DNA, the CDR3 is TGCGCCAGCAGCTTCGGGACTAGCGGGAGAAGTCCAGGCGCCTACGAGCAGTACTTC. It is translated as CASSFGTSGRSPGAYEQYF.

V usage is TRBV15 and J usage is TRBJ2-2; TRBD2 matches at 8 bases. The CDR3 totals 15 residues. V dropped 3 bases and J dropped 6; count of bases not matched to a gene: 6. Germline V gives CDR1 LNHNV, CDR2 YYDKDF (reference sequence). The CDR3 spells CATSRPGLVAGELFF. The CDR3 nucleotides read TGTGCCACCAGCAGGCCGGGACTAGTCGCCGGGGAGCTGTTTTTT. The whole variable domain, filled in from reference TRBV15 and TRBJ2-2, reads DAMVIQNPRYQVTQFGKPVTLSCSQTLNHNVMYWYQQKSSQAPKLLFHYYDKDFNNEADTPDNFQSRRPNTSFCFLDIRSPGLGDTAMYLCATSRPGLVAGELFFGEGSRLTVL.